Each of the 31 T cell receptor beta chains below was sequenced from the same sample in a study of cytomegalovirus exposure and HLA in healthy donors. PCR employed 60 Vbeta and 13 Jbeta primers. Clones were read by immunoSEQ multiplex PCR, and TCRdb kept only the in-frame ones, dropping some. The sample contains 190,000 or so clones, around 74% of which appear only once. The sequenced sample was PBMCs. The receptors here all came from a girl between 10 and 17 years old in good health and CMV-seropositive.

The chain has TRBV27 and TRBJ2-2; a possible D gene is TRBD1 (6 bases). Germline loops: CDR1 MNHEY, CDR2 SMNVEV (reference sequence). Trimming stripped 5 bases from V and 0 bases from J, with 10 bases between. This CDR3 spans 15 amino acids. CDR3 residues: CASSPGHTNTGELFF. As DNA, the CDR3 is TGTGCCAGCAGTCCGGGACATACGAACACCGGGGAGCTGTTTTTT.

This clone was recorded only once. The rearrangement uses TRBV6-5 and TRBJ2-7, with 10 bases aligning to TRBD1. Germline CDR1 MNHEY, CDR2 SVGAGI. The CDR3 has 16 amino acids. The V gene end was trimmed by 0 bases and the J gene end by 4 bases; junction bases not matched to a gene: 6. The CDR3 sequence is CASSYSMTGGRYEQYF. The CDR3, as DNA: TGTGCCAGCAGTTACTCGATGACAGGGGGCCGGTACGAGCAGTACTTC.

V is TRBV5-8 and J is TRBJ2-1; no firm D call. There are 13 residues in the CDR3. Germline CDR1 is SGHTS and CDR2 is YDEGEE. With 1 base removed from V and 4 bases from J, the gap between germline ends came to 6 bases. The CDR3 nucleotides read TGTGCCAGCAGCTTGTCGAGATACAATGAGCAGTTCTTC. Protein sequence: CASSLSRYNEQFF.

In this sample, this clone turned up a few times. The V call is TRBV5-1, the J call TRBJ2-1, with TRBD2 identical over 7 bases. CDR1 is SGHRS and CDR2 is YFSETQ in the germline V gene. With V trimmed by 7 bases and J by 9 bases, 4 bases remained unmatched. CDR3 length: 11 amino acids. CDR3 amino acids: CASGEGIEQFF. In DNA form, the CDR3 reads TGCGCCAGCGGGGAGGGTATTGAGCAGTTCTTC.

The chain combines TRBV25-1 with TRBJ2-5; 7 bases are shared with TRBD2. Germline CDR1 reads MGHDK; CDR2 reads SYGVNS. V was clipped by 1 base and J by 2 bases; unmatched bases: 7. This CDR3 spans 16 amino acids. The DNA for the CDR3 is TGTGCCAGCAGTGAATTGGGAAGCGGGGAGCAAGAGACCCAGTACTTC. Residues: CASSELGSGEQETQYF.

This clone was seen just once. The chain uses TRBV19 and TRBJ1-5, with TRBD1 as a possible D gene (5 bases). Germline CDR1 and CDR2: LNHDA and SQIVND (reference sequence). V was pared by 3 bases and J by 12 bases, with 12 bases between. The CDR3 runs 12 residues. The DNA of the CDR3 is TGTGCCAGTAGTATTCTTGGGGCTGACCAGCATTTT. Protein product: CASSILGADQHF.

This chain joins TRBV6-1 and TRBJ1-1; no definite D call. Germline V lookup: CDR1 MNHNS, CDR2 SASEGT. The V and J ends lost 7 bases and 1 base respectively, with 10 bases between them. The CDR3 length is 13 residues. CDR3 DNA: TGTGCCAGCATAAGTGTGGCGAACACTGAAGCTTTCTTT. It codes for CASISVANTEAFF.

This chain links TRBV2 with TRBJ2-1, with 8 bases lining up with TRBD1. Trimming cost V 5 bases and J 12 bases; bases outside gene matches: 6. Per germline, CDR1 SNHLY and CDR2 FYNNEI. The CDR3 consists of 12 residues. This CDR3 is CASSPGTGGQFF. The CDR3, as DNA: TGTGCCAGCAGTCCCGGGACAGGTGGGCAGTTCTTC. Full variable domain (outside the CDR3, taken from reference TRBV2 and TRBJ2-1): EPEVTQTPSHQVTQMGQEVILRCVPISNHLYFYWYRQILGQKVEFLVSFYNNEISEKSEIFDDQFSVERPDGSNFTLKIRSTKLEDSAMYFCASSPGTGGQFFGPGTRLTVL.

The V gene is TRBV7-2, the J gene TRBJ2-7, with D tentatively TRBD2 (5 bases). Trimming pared 3 bases from V and 2 bases from J, leaving 11 bases between. The length of the CDR3 is 14 residues. From germline, CDR1 is SGHTA and CDR2 FQGNSA. The CDR3 region has the DNA TGTGCCAGCAGCTTCGAGGGCACGGCCTACGAGCAGTACTTC. It is translated as CASSFEGTAYEQYF.

This chain uses TRBV29-1 with TRBJ1-4; 9 nucleotides match TRBD1. With 1 base clipped from V and 7 bases from J, the junction kept 4 bases outside the gene matches. Germline V lookup: CDR1 SQVTM, CDR2 ANQGSEA. The CDR3 runs 14 residues. The CDR3 nucleotides are TGCAGCGTTGAAGGGACAGGGGAAGGTGAAAAACTGTTTTTT. Amino acid sequence: CSVEGTGEGEKLFF.

In this sample, this clone turned up once. The chain is built from TRBV7-2 and TRBJ2-1; 8 nucleotides match TRBD1. Germline-derived CDR1 and CDR2 are SGHTA and FQGNSA. The junction had 12 bases not matched to a gene; V was cut back by 5 bases and J by 6 bases. The CDR3 extends over 16 amino acids. The CDR3 here is CASSPSPQGAFNEQFF. CDR3 nucleotides: TGTGCCAGCAGCCCCTCCCCTCAGGGGGCTTTCAATGAGCAGTTCTTC.

The J gene is TRBJ2-3, the V gene TRBV18; D is uncertain. V dropped 2 bases and J dropped 3 bases, with 9 bases sitting between them. This CDR3 has 14 amino acids. Per germline, CDR1 KGHSH and CDR2 LQKENI. CDR3 sequence reads: CASSPIVRTDTQYF. In DNA form, the CDR3 reads TGTGCCAGCTCACCAATAGTTCGAACAGATACGCAGTATTTT.

V is TRBV11-2 and J is TRBJ2-5, with D unclear. V gave up 5 bases and J gave up 1 base, with 11 bases separating them. Germline V gene data show CDR1 as SGHAT and CDR2 as FQNNGV. The CDR3 covers 14 residues. The CDR3 DNA reads as TGTGCCAGCAGCGTCACGGTACTCCAAGAGACCCAGTACTTC. This codes for CASSVTVLQETQYF.

This clone was seen once. The V gene is TRBV19, the J gene TRBJ1-5; D is unresolved. V was cut by 7 bases and J by 5 bases, with 18 bases left in between. The CDR3 is made up of 15 amino acids. The V gene's germline CDR1 is LNHDA and CDR2 SQIVND (reference sequence). The CDR3 DNA sequence: TGTGCCAGTACCCCTTCGGGGAATTTATATCAGCCCCAGCATTTT. It translates to CASTPSGNLYQPQHF.

The rearrangement links TRBV19 to TRBJ2-1; 7 bases map to TRBD2. V dropped 6 bases and J dropped 4; count of bases not matched to a gene: 9. Looked up from germline, CDR1 is LNHDA and CDR2 is SQIVND (reference sequence). The CDR3 sequence is 15 residues long. The CDR3, as DNA: TGTGCCAGTAGCAGTGAGGCGGGGGTGTACAATGAGCAGTTCTTC. It specifies CASSSEAGVYNEQFF.

The V and J genes are TRBV19 and TRBJ2-7, with 8 positions matching TRBD2. This CDR3 region has 14 residues. V shed 5 bases, J shed 2 bases, and the junction held 5 bases outside the gene matches. Germline V gives CDR1 LNHDA, CDR2 SQIVND (reference sequence). In DNA form, the CDR3 reads TGTGCCAGTAGTGCGGGCGGGGGGCCCTACGAGCAGTACTTC. The encoded protein is CASSAGGGPYEQYF. Full variable domain (outside the CDR3, taken from reference TRBV19 and TRBJ2-7): DGGITQSPKYLFRKEGQNVTLSCEQNLNHDAMYWYRQDPGQGLRLIYYSQIVNDFQKGDIAEGYSVSREKKESFPLTVTSAQKNPTAFYLCASSAGGGPYEQYFGPGTRLTVT.

The V and J genes are TRBV19 and TRBJ2-7; TRBD2 agrees at 8 bases. This CDR3 has 14 amino acids. Trimming took 4 bases from V and 0 from J; bases not matched to a gene: 2. Germline V lookup: CDR1 LNHDA, CDR2 SQIVND (reference sequence). In DNA, the CDR3 is TGTGCCAGTAGTAGGACTAGCTTCTCCTACGAGCAGTACTTC. Translated, it gives CASSRTSFSYEQYF.

The CDR3 is CASRHGKPEADTQYF. CDR3 bases: TGTGCCAGCAGGCACGGGAAACCCGAGGCAGATACGCAGTATTTT. The rearrangement joins TRBV7-9 to TRBJ2-3, with D perhaps TRBD2 (5 bases). Germline V gene lookup returns CDR1 SEHNR and CDR2 FQNEAQ (reference sequence). The CDR3 totals 15 residues. V shed 6 bases and J shed 4 bases, with 17 bases lying between them. The full variable domain, rest sourced from reference TRBV7-9 and TRBJ2-3, is DTGVSQNPRHKITKRGQNVTFRCDPISEHNRLYWYRQTLGQGPEFLTYFQNEAQLEKSRLLSDRFSAERPKGSFSTLEIQRTEQGDSAMYLCASRHGKPEADTQYFGPGTRLTVL.

This clone was picked up one time. CDR3 protein: CASSLGQGRETQYF. Written as DNA, the CDR3 is TGTGCCAGCAGCTTGGGACAGGGACGAGAGACCCAGTACTTC. This sequence joins TRBV5-6 and TRBJ2-5, with 7 nucleotides matching TRBD1. The ends lost 0 bases at V and 4 bases at J; junction bases unmatched: 3. CDR1 is SGHDT, CDR2 YYEEEE, per germline. This CDR3 spans 14 amino acids.

This chain links TRBV6-1 with TRBJ2-7; 7 bases fit TRBD2. CDR1 and CDR2 (germline): MNHNS, SASEGT. The CDR3 extends over 12 amino acids. The trim removed 7 bases at V and 3 bases at J, leaving 3 bases unmatched. The CDR3 loop is CASTGTIYEQYF. The CDR3 bases are TGTGCCAGCACTGGGACTATCTACGAGCAGTACTTC.

This clone showed up just a few times. The CDR3 region is CASSETDRDEQYF. CDR3 DNA sequence: TGCGCCAGCAGTGAAACCGACAGGGACGAGCAGTACTTC. The gene calls are TRBV10-1 and TRBJ2-7; 7 bases agree with TRBD1. The CDR3 totals 13 residues. The ends lost 3 bases at V and 5 bases at J; junction bases unmatched: 4. From germline, CDR1 is WNHNN and CDR2 SYGVQD (reference sequence).

This clone was counted a few times. The J gene is TRBJ1-1, the V gene TRBV7-2, with 7 bases matching TRBD1. Germline V gene sequence: CDR1 SGHTA, CDR2 FQGNSA. This CDR3 is 12 amino acids long. V trimming: 4 bases; J trimming: 7 bases; junction bases outside the gene matches: 3. The CDR3 DNA reads TGTGCCAGCAGCTCCCCAGGGGGTGAAGCTTTCTTT. It specifies CASSSPGGEAFF.

The chain uses TRBV25-1 and TRBJ1-5; possibly TRBD1 for D (5 bases). There are 13 residues in the CDR3. V lost 11 bases, J lost 1 base, and 12 bases lay in between. CDR1 is MGHDK and CDR2 is SYGVNS in the germline V gene. The CDR3 DNA sequence: TGTGCCGGCGCTCGGGGGAGCAATCAGCCCCAGCATTTT. As protein: CAGARGSNQPQHF.

The V gene is TRBV7-8, the J gene TRBJ2-4, with 9 bases matching TRBD1. Germline lookup yields CDR1 SGHVS and CDR2 FQNEAQ. The CDR3 contains 13 residues. Germline trimming cut 6 bases from V and 4 bases from J; bases unmatched to any gene: 1. This CDR3 reads CASRDRGKNIQYF. Here the CDR3 DNA reads TGTGCCAGCAGGGACAGGGGAAAAAACATTCAGTACTTC.

The rearrangement uses TRBV5-1 and TRBJ2-6; possible D gene TRBD2, 7 bases. The CDR3 runs to 14 residues. Germline V gene data show CDR1 as SGHRS and CDR2 as YFSETQ. V shed 8 bases and J shed 4 bases, with 13 bases lying between them. The DNA for the CDR3 is TGCGCCAGTATGGGGGGGGCCGGGGCCAACGTCCTGACTTTC. As protein: CASMGGAGANVLTF.

The chain combines TRBV7-2 with TRBJ2-1; D gene unclear. The CDR3 covers 12 residues. Between the trimmed V and J ends, which lost 4 bases and 4 bases, there was a span of 5 bases. CDR1 and CDR2 from the germline V gene are SGHTA and FQGNSA. The CDR3 loop reads CASSSVYNEQFF. The CDR3 nucleotides are TGTGCCAGCAGCTCCGTGTACAATGAGCAGTTCTTC.

This clone showed up just a few times. The chain has TRBV7-9 and TRBJ2-1; 9 bases line up with TRBD2. V was clipped by 8 bases and J by 7 bases; unmatched bases: 3. The CDR3 spans 12 residues. CDR1 is SEHNR, CDR2 FQNEAQ, per germline (reference sequence). The CDR3 protein is CASFAGGNEQFF. Here the CDR3 DNA reads TGTGCCAGCTTCGCGGGGGGGAATGAGCAGTTCTTC. The full variable domain, rest sourced from reference TRBV7-9 and TRBJ2-1, is DTGVSQNPRHKITKRGQNVTFRCDPISEHNRLYWYRQTLGQGPEFLTYFQNEAQLEKSRLLSDRFSAERPKGSFSTLEIQRTEQGDSAMYLCASFAGGNEQFFGPGTRLTVL.

Only a few counts were recorded for this clone. V usage is TRBV18 and J usage is TRBJ2-5, with D maybe TRBD1 (5 bases). Per germline, CDR1 KGHSH and CDR2 LQKENI. Trimming pared 2 bases from V and 3 bases from J, leaving 10 bases between. The length of the CDR3 is 14 residues. The CDR3 loop reads CASSPRQPKETQYF. CDR3 DNA sequence: TGTGCCAGCTCACCAAGACAGCCCAAAGAGACCCAGTACTTC. The full variable domain, completed using reference TRBV18 and TRBJ2-5, is NAGVMQNPRHLVRRRGQEARLRCSPMKGHSHVYWYRQLPEEGLKFMVYLQKENIIDESGMPKERFSAEFPKEGPSILRIQQVVRGDSAAYFCASSPRQPKETQYFGPGTRLLVL.

In DNA form, the CDR3 reads TGTGCCAGCAGCTCTGGCGGCAGGGAAACGACCCAGTACTTC. Its protein is CASSSGGRETTQYF. This sequence joins TRBV7-8 and TRBJ2-5; possibly TRBD1 for D (5 bases). This CDR3 comprises 14 residues. CDR1 is SGHVS and CDR2 is FQNEAQ in the germline V gene. V was cut by 4 bases and J by 7 bases, with 16 bases left in between.

The chain employs TRBV5-1 and TRBJ2-3, with D maybe TRBD2 (6 bases). The V end lost 0 bases, the J end lost 0 bases, and 14 bases lay between the germline ends. There are 17 residues in the CDR3. CDR1 and CDR2 from the germline V gene are SGHRS and YFSETQ. The CDR3 DNA reads as TGCGCCAGCAGCTTGGGGTCTTCCGGGGGTAGCACAGATACGCAGTATTTT. Amino acid sequence: CASSLGSSGGSTDTQYF.

This clone appeared a single time. The V gene is TRBV10-1, the J gene TRBJ2-5; 12 bases agree with TRBD2. This CDR3 has 15 amino acids. Trimming removed 3 bases from V and 2 bases from J; junction bases left unmatched: 1. CDR1 and CDR2 from the germline V gene are WNHNN and SYGVQD (reference sequence). The CDR3 coding sequence is TGCGCCAGCAGTGATGGACTAGCGGGACAAGAGACCCAGTACTTC. It codes for CASSDGLAGQETQYF.